A single count supports the clone carrying this T cell receptor (beta chain). The entry originates in a study of blood T cell repertoires in COVID-19. Study information: Sources were T cells, B-cell-depleted T cells, or PBMCs; the material itself was cDNA or gDNA.

In the authors' workflow: Cell counts per sample came from amplifying reference gene primers. Sequencing used immunoSEQ multiplex PCR; TCRdb keeps in-frame clones, though not all of them. V, J and clone size derive from that table, while D and trimming were established from the DNA sequence. The sample lists about 200,000 clones; roughly 92% were seen once. Seattle enrolled patients during active infection and tracked them longitudinally. There are 17 residues in the CDR3. Germline V gene sequence: CDR1 SGHVS, CDR2 FQNEAQ. The V end was cut by 1 base, the J end by 4 bases, with 17 bases between. The TCR sequence derives from a man between 60 and 70 years old with COVID-19, enrolled during active disease. The rearrangement links TRBV7-8 to TRBJ1-5; perhaps TRBD1 as D (6 bases). The specimen was peripheral blood. The chain's CDR3 is CASSLDQDSPINQPQHF. CDR3 sequence (DNA): TGTGCCAGCAGCTTAGATCAGGACAGCCCCATTAATCAGCCCCAGCATTTT.